This TCR beta chain was sequenced during a study of cytomegalovirus exposure and HLA in healthy donors. The CDR3 spans 12 residues. Germline assignment: CDR1 MDHEN and CDR2 SYDVKM. V gave up 8 bases and J gave up 6 bases, with 10 bases separating them. The study ran its PCR with 60 Vbeta and 13 Jbeta primers. The method was immunoSEQ multiplex PCR; TCRdb's version includes in-frame clones alone and lacks a portion of them. The sample includes under 65,000 clones, less than 85% of them seen just once. The TCR comes from a man aged 25 to 40 in good health and CMV-seropositive. The sample taken for sequencing was PBMCs. The chain couples TRBV28 to TRBJ2-2, with D hard to call. This chain's CDR3 is CASYTTSGELFF. Here the CDR3 DNA reads TGTGCCAGCTACACAACGTCCGGGGAGCTGTTTTTT.